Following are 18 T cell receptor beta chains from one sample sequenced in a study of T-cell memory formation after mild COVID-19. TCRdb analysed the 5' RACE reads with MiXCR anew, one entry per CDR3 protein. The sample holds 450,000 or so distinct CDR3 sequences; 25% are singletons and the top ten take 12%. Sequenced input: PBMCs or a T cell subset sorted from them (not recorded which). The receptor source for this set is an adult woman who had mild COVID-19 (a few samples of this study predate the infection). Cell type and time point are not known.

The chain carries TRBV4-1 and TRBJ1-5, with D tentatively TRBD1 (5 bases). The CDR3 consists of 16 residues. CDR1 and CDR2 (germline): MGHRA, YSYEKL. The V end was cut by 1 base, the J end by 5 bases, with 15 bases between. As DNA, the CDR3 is TGCGCCAGCAGCCAAGGCGCGGCAGGGCAGTATCAGCCCCAGCATTTT. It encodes CASSQGAAGQYQPQHF.

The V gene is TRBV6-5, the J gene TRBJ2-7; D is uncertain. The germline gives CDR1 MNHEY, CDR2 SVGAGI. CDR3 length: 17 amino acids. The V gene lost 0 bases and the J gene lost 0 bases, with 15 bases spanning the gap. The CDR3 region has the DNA TGTGCCAGCAGTTACTCCTTTTTCTCTGGGATCTCCTACGAGCAGTACTTC. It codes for CASSYSFFSGISYEQYF.

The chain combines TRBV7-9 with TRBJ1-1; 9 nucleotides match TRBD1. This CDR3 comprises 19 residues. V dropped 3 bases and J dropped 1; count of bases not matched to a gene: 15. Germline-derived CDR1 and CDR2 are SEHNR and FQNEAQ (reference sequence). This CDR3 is CASSLVRRNRGRGNTEAFF. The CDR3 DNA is TGTGCCAGCAGCTTGGTACGGCGAAACAGGGGGCGCGGGAACACTGAAGCTTTCTTT.

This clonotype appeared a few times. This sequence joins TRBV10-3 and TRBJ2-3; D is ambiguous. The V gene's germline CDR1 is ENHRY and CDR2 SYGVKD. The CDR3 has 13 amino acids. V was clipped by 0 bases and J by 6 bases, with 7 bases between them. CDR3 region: CAISESNADTQYF. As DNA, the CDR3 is TGTGCCATCAGTGAGTCAAATGCGGATACGCAGTATTTT.

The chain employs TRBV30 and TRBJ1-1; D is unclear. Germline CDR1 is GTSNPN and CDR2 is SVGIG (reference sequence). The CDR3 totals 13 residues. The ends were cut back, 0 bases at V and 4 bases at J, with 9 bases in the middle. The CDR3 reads CAWSVRLFTEAFF. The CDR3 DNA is TGTGCCTGGAGTGTCCGGTTGTTCACTGAAGCTTTCTTT.

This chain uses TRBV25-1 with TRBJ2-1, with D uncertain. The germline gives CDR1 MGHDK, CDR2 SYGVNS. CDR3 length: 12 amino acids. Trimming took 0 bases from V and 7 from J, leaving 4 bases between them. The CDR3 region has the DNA TGTGCCAGCAGTGAATACGGTAATGAGCAGTTCTTC. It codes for CASSEYGNEQFF.

As DNA, the CDR3 is TGTGCCAGCAGCGCTTCGGGCGCAAATGAGCAGTTCTTC. This translates into CASSASGANEQFF. V usage is TRBV7-2 and J usage is TRBJ2-1; D call uncertain. Trimming stripped 5 bases from V and 7 bases from J, with 12 bases between. CDR1 is SGHTA, CDR2 FQGNSA, per germline. This CDR3 contains 13 residues. The full variable domain, its missing parts supplied by reference TRBV7-2 and TRBJ2-1, is GAGVSQSPSNKVTEKGKDVELRCDPISGHTALYWYRQSLGQGLEFLIYFQGNSAPDKSGLPSDRFSAERTGGSVSTLTIQRTQQEDSAVYLCASSASGANEQFFGPGTRLTVL.

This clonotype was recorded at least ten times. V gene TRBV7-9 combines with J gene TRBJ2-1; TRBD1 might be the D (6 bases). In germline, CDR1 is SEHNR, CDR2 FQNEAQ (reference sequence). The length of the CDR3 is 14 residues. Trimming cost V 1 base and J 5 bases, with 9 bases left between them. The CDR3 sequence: CASSLVAGDNEQFF. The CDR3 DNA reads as TGTGCCAGCAGCTTAGTAGCAGGGGACAATGAGCAGTTCTTC.

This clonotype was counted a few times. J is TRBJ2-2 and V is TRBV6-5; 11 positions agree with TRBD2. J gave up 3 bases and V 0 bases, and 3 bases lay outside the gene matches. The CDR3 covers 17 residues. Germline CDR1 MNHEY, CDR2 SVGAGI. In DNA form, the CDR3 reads TGTGCCAGCAGTTACTCGATACTAGCGGGAGACACCGGGGAGCTGTTTTTT. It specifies CASSYSILAGDTGELFF.

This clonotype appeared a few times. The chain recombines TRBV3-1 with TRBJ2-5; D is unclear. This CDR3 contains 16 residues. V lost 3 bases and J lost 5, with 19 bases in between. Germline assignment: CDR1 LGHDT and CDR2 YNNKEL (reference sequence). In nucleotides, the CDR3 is TGTGCCAGCAGCCACCCCCCCTGGGAAGGTGACGAGACCCAGTACTTC. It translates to CASSHPPWEGDETQYF.

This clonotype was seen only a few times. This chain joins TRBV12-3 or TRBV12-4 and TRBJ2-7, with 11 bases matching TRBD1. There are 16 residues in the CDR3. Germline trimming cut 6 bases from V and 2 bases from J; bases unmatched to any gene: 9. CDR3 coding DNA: TGTGCCAGCAGCCAACAGCCGGGACAGGGGGCCTACGAGCAGTACTTC. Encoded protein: CASSQQPGQGAYEQYF.

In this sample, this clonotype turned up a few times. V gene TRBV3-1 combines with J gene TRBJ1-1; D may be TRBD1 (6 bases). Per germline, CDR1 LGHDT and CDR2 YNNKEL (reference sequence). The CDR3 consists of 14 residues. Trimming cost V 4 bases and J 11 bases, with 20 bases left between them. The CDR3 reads CASSPTQTGHNAFF. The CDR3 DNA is TGTGCCAGCAGCCCGACTCAGACAGGACATAACGCTTTCTTT.

CDR3 bases: TGTGCCAGCAGTCCTGGACTGAAATTTCATGAGACCCAGTACTTC. The encoded protein is CASSPGLKFHETQYF. This chain connects TRBV12-3 or TRBV12-4 to TRBJ2-5; maybe TRBD2 (5 bases). There are 15 residues in the CDR3. With 5 bases removed from V and 5 bases from J, the gap between germline ends came to 18 bases.

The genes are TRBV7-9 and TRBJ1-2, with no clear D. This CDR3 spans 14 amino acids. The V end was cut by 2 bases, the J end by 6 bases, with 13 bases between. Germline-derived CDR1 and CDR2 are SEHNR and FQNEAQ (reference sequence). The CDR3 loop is CASSLNSGYDGYTF. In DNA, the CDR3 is TGTGCCAGCAGCTTAAACTCGGGTTACGATGGCTACACCTTC.

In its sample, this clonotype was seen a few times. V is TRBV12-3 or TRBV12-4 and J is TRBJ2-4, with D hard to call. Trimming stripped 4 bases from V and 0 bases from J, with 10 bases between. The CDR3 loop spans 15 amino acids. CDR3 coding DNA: TGTGCCAGCAGTTCTCGTTCGGGAGCCAAAAACATTCAGTACTTC. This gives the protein CASSSRSGAKNIQYF.

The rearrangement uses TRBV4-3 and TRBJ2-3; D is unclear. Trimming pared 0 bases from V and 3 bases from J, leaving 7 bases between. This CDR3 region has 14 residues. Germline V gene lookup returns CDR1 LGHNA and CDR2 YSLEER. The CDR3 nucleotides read TGCGCCAGCAGCCAAGAATTCTCAACAGATACGCAGTATTTT. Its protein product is CASSQEFSTDTQYF.

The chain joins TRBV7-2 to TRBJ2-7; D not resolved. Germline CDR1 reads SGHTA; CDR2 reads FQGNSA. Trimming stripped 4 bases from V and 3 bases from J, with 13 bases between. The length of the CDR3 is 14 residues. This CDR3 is CASSSSTPSYEQYF. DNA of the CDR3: TGTGCCAGCAGCTCTTCTACCCCTAGCTACGAGCAGTACTTC.

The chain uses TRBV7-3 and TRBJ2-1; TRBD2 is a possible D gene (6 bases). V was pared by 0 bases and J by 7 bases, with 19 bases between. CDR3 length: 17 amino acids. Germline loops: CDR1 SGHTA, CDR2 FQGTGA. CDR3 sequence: CASSLTFGSSGRNEQFF. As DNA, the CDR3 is TGTGCCAGCAGCTTAACGTTTGGATCATCTGGGAGGAATGAGCAGTTCTTC.